What follows describes a single T cell receptor (beta chain). Antigen: not known. Measured with immunoSEQ multiplex PCR; TCRdb has only the in-frame clones, and not every one. The table lists about 100,000 clones, around 94% of them singletons. This specimen belongs to a study of siplizumab effects on memory and regulatory T cells. The CDR3 length is 15 residues. The germline CDR1 and CDR2 sequences are MNHEY and SVGAGI. Deletions cut 5 bases from V and 0 bases from J, with 11 bases between. Points from the study as a whole: Controls had 25% to 30% Treg-derived mappable alloreactive CD4+ clones on average, versus around 62% with siplizumab.

The gene calls are TRBV6-5 and TRBJ2-1; D possibly corresponds to TRBD2 (6 bases). The sequence came from a human donor in good health. Specimen: non-Treg CD4+ T cells sorted from blood. In nucleotides, the CDR3 is TGTGCCAGCAGTGCGACTAGGGGCTCCTACAATGAGCAGTTCTTC. Amino acids: CASSATRGSYNEQFF.